The entry that follows covers one TCR beta chain sequence. What it binds is unknown. Constant-region reverse primers amplified full-length variable regions, followed by semi-nested Nested Universal Primer A PCR. TCRdb ran MiXCR on the 5' RACE reads and lists one entry per CDR3 protein. The profile covers about 4,900 distinct CDR3 sequences, with about 72% appearing a single time and 3.5% to 5% taken by the ten largest. Tregs were sorted as CD4+CD25+CD127-/low cells. Trimming left V 1 base short and J 4 bases short, with 11 bases between. CDR3 size: 14 residues. Germline values: CDR1 DFQATT, CDR2 SNEGSKA (reference sequence). Study-level findings and limits: The larger-cohort validation was restricted to a single TCR beta V-J rearrangement rather than whole repertoires. In terms of TCR gene usage, tumor memory CD4+ T cells clustered together with blood and lymph node memory CD4+ cells, as well as with lymph node naive CD4+ cells. Tumor-infiltrating Treg TCR alpha and beta sequences overlapped most with tumor naive CD4+ T cells, then blood naive.

Sample: Tregs sorted from blood. V usage is TRBV20-1 and J usage is TRBJ1-5; unclear D gene. This receptor was identified in a female donor with breast cancer. CDR3 loop: CSARVAGGNQPQHF. In DNA form, the CDR3 reads TGCAGTGCTAGAGTGGCAGGAGGGAATCAGCCCCAGCATTTT.